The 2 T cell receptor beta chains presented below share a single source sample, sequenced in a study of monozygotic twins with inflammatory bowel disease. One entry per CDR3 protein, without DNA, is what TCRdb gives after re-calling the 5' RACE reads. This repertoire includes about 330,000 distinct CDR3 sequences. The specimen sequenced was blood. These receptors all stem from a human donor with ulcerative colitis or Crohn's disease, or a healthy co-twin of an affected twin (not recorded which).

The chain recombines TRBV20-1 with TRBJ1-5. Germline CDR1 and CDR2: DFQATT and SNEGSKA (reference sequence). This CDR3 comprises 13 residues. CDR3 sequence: CSVGTAFNQPQHF.

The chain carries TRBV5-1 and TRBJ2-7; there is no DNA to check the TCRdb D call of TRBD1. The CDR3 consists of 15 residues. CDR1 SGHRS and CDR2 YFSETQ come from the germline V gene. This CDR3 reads CASSLQGAKNYEQYF.